This paragraph reports one T cell receptor (beta chain). TCRdb's copy holds only in-frame clones and misses some; the assay was immunoSEQ multiplex PCR. The table lists around 47,000 clones, around 86% of them singletons. The data stem from a study of blood T cell repertoires in COVID-19. Across the whole study: Acute and convalescent COVID-19 samples came from the United States, Italy and Spain.

The sample comprised peripheral blood. The sequence came from a man in his 70s with active COVID-19.

The CDR3 DNA is TGTGCCACCAGCCTGCCCACCGACGTAAGGGGGCAAGATACGCAGTATTTT. It yields the protein CATSLPTDVRGQDTQYF. This sequence joins TRBV15 and TRBJ2-3; 7 bases align to TRBD1. The germline V gene encodes CDR1 LNHNV and CDR2 YYDKDF (reference sequence). The J segment lost 5 bases and the V segment lost 5 bases, leaving 16 bases of the junction unmatched. The CDR3 loop spans 17 amino acids.